The sequence of this T cell receptor beta chain was determined in a study of T cells in Graves' hyperthyroidism and ophthalmopathy. This clonotype was counted many times. What it recognizes is unknown. CDR3 length equals 15 residues. The germline gives CDR1 LNHDA, CDR2 SQIVND (reference sequence). V gave up 9 bases and J gave up 7 bases, with 24 bases separating them. Diagnostic assessment was based on clinical symptoms, serum thyroxine and TRAb, thyroid ultrasound and orbital computed tomography. Notes on the study in general: In blood, most of the thyroid clonotypes expanded above 0.001 were also present.

The source material, RNA transcripts, was used to amplify TCR beta CDR3 regions. First-round RT-PCR with HTBI primers amplified the TCR CDR3 region. TCRdb re-analysed the multiplex PCR reads in MiXCR, keeping a single row per CDR3 protein. Counted here are some 600,000 distinct CDR3 sequences, roughly 13% occurring once; the ten biggest clones make up 5.5% to 7.5%. The rearrangement links TRBV19 to TRBJ2-5; D might be TRBD1 or TRBD2, each matching 5 bases. Sequenced: blood. The receptor was derived from a woman in her twenties or thirties with Graves' hyperthyroidism that later progressed to Graves' ophthalmopathy. The CDR3 reads CASGDGTNLVRTQYF. The DNA for the CDR3 is TGTGCCAGCGGGGACGGTACGAACTTAGTTCGGACCCAGTACTTC.